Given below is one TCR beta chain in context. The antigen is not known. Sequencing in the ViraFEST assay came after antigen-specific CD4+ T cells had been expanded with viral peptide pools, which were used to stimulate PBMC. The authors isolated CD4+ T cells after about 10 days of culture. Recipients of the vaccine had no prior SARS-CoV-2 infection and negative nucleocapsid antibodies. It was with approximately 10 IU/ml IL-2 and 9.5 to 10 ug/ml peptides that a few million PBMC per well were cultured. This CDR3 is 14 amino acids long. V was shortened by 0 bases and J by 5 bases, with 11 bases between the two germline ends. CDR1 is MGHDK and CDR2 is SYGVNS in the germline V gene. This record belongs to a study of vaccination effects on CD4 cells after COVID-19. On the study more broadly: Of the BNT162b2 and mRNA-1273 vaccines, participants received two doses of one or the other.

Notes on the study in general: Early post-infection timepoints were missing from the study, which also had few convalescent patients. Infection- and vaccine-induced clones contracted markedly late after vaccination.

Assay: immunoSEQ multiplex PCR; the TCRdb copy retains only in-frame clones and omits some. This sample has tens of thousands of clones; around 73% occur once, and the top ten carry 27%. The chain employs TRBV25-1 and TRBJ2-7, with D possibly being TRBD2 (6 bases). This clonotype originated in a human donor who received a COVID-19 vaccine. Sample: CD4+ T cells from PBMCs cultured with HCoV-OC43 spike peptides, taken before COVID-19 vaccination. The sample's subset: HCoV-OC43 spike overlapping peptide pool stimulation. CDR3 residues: CASSEYPGGHEQYF. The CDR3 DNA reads TGTGCCAGCAGTGAATATCCCGGAGGGCACGAGCAGTACTTC.